What follows describes a single T cell receptor beta chain. The data derive from a study of shared clonotypes between healthy human individuals. Whole-study context: The people who gave samples were a couple of women and a few men aged 18 to 49.

Naive CD8 cells lacked CD45RO and underwent positive selection for CCR7, leaving out terminally differentiated effector memory CD45RA+ cells. Germline V gene data show CDR1 as SEHNR and CDR2 as FQNEAQ (reference sequence). The V and J ends lost 5 bases and 7 bases, in that order; junction bases with no gene match: 10. The CDR3 runs 16 residues. The table came from immunoSEQ multiplex PCR; TCRdb's copy has only in-frame clones and leaves some out. The sample lists roughly 2.1 million clones; about 93% were seen once. This chain uses TRBV7-9 with TRBJ2-3; 12 bases map to TRBD2. This clonotype was sampled from a man aged 18 to 30 in good health. Some clones in this sample may be carry-over from other donors' samples. Material: naive CD8+ T cells from PBMCs. The CDR3 here is CASSPPGLAGFYTQYF. The CDR3 DNA reads as TGTGCCAGCAGCCCACCGGGACTAGCGGGCTTTTATACGCAGTATTTT. Full variable domain (outside the CDR3, taken from reference TRBV7-9 and TRBJ2-3): DTGVSQNPRHKITKRGQNVTFRCDPISEHNRLYWYRQTLGQGPEFLTYFQNEAQLEKSRLLSDRFSAERPKGSFSTLEIQRTEQGDSAMYLCASSPPGLAGFYTQYFGPGTRLTVL.